Listed below are T cell receptor beta chains from one sample, sequenced in a study of Graves' ophthalmopathy and Graves' hyperthyroidism. Via MiXCR, TCRdb re-called the multiplex PCR reads, giving one row per CDR3 protein. The table includes roughly 610,000 distinct CDR3 sequences, 20% to 25% detected once. Specimen: peripheral blood. Receptors were obtained from a young woman with stable Graves' hyperthyroidism. Some clones in this sample may be carry-over from other donors' samples. CDR3s include the opening cysteine and the closing phenylalanine or tryptophan. The D gene is left open where the match is weak. The listing skips clone size in some rows; elsewhere it reads once, few, many or a size class.

TRBJ2-5,TRBV10-3,many,TRBD1,CAISESHRPGQGSQETQYF,TGTGCCATCAGTGAGTCCCACCGACCGGGACAGGGCTCGCAAGAGACCCAGTACTTC
TRBJ2-7,TRBV6-2/TRBV6-3,many,TRBD2,CASSSRLADRGEQYF,TGTGCCAGCAGTTCCCGACTAGCGGACCGGGGGGAGCAGTACTTC
TRBJ2-2,TRBV11-2,few,-,CASSLRTLGPSGELFF,TGTGCCAGCAGCTTAAGGACCCTAGGCCCTTCCGGGGAGCTGTTTTTT
TRBJ2-2,TRBV3-1,-,-,CASSQGDYPNTGELFF,TGTGCCAGCAGCCAAGGAGACTACCCGAACACCGGGGAGCTGTTTTTT
TRBJ2-7,TRBV15,many,TRBD1,CATSRYPGTGDYEQYF,TGTGCCACCAGCAGGTATCCCGGGACAGGGGACTACGAGCAGTACTTC
TRBJ1-5,TRBV27,many,-,CASSPGRESGRGQPQHF,TGTGCCAGCAGCCCGGGCAGGGAAAGTGGAAGGGGTCAGCCCCAGCATTTT
TRBJ2-5,TRBV12-3/TRBV12-4,many,-,CASNWGQETQYF,TGTGCCAGCAACTGGGGCCAAGAGACCCAGTACTTC
TRBJ1-1,TRBV19,many,-,CASSANGLRSLGTEAFF,TGTGCCAGTAGTGCGAATGGACTACGGAGCCTGGGGACTGAAGCTTTCTTT
TRBJ1-2,TRBV5-6,many,TRBD1,CASSSGQASGGYTF,TGTGCCAGCAGCTCGGGACAGGCCAGCGGTGGCTACACCTTC
TRBJ1-1,TRBV5-1,few,-,CASSWTTGGSTEAFF,TGCGCCAGCAGCTGGACCACGGGGGGCTCCACTGAAGCTTTCTTT
TRBJ2-7,TRBV20-1,-,-,CSARRSPFYEQYF,TGCAGTGCTAGGCGCTCTCCCTTCTACGAGCAGTACTTC
TRBJ2-7,TRBV4-1,-,-,CASSQERGASYEQCF,TGCGCCAGCAGCCAAGAGAGGGGCGCCTCCTACGAGCAGTGCTTC
TRBJ2-5,TRBV20-1,many,-,CSAKWLGRFQTQYF,TGCAGTGCTAAGTGGTTAGGCCGCTTCCAGACCCAGTACTTC
TRBJ1-2,TRBV28,-,-,CASSFVSAGYTF,TGTGCCAGCAGTTTTGTTTCGGCCGGCTACACCTTC
TRBJ1-6,TRBV18,many,TRBD1,CASSPRDRTNSPLHF,TGTGCCAGCTCACCACGGGACAGGACTAATTCACCCCTCCACTTT
TRBJ2-5,TRBV6-5,many,-,CATRGMGTQYF,TGTGCCACCCGGGGGATGGGGACCCAGTACTTC
TRBJ1-1,TRBV12-3/TRBV12-4,many,-,CASSLSYSNTEAFF,TGTGCCAGCAGTTTATCGTACTCAAACACTGAAGCTTTCTTT
TRBJ2-2,TRBV29-1,-,-,CSVYVTGELFF,TGCAGCGTTTACGTCACCGGGGAGCTGTTTTTT
TRBJ1-1,TRBV19,many,TRBD1,CASSMRPGGIAFF,TGTGCCAGTAGTATGCGCCCAGGGGGGATAGCTTTCTTT
TRBJ2-5,TRBV20-1,many,-,CSARAKETQYF,TGCAGTGCTAGAGCCAAAGAGACCCAGTACTTC
TRBJ1-1,TRBV5-1,many,-,CASSLGFLVGAEAFF,TGCGCCAGCAGCTTGGGATTCTTGGTCGGCGCTGAAGCTTTCTTT
TRBJ2-7,TRBV12-3/TRBV12-4,many,TRBD1,CATAGTGEYEQYF,TGTGCCACGGCCGGGACAGGGGAATACGAGCAGTACTTC
TRBJ1-1,TRBV29-1,many,-,CSVERTDEAFF,TGCAGCGTCGAGAGGACGGATGAAGCTTTCTTT
TRBJ1-1,TRBV20-1,-,TRBD1,CSARAPGGTEAFF,TGCAGTGCTAGGGCCCCAGGGGGGACTGAAGCTTTCTTT
TRBJ1-1,TRBV7-6,many,TRBD1,CASSLRGQYTEAFF,TGTGCCAGCAGCTTAAGGGGGCAATACACTGAAGCTTTCTTT
TRBJ2-5,TRBV28,-,TRBD2,CASSGTSGTLYQETQYF,TGTGCCAGCAGCGGGACTAGCGGGACTTTGTACCAAGAGACCCAGTACTTC
TRBJ1-2,TRBV29-1,-,-,CSVVANYGYTF,TGCAGCGTTGTAGCGAACTATGGCTACACCTTC
TRBJ1-3,TRBV12-3/TRBV12-4,-,-,CASSLRVGNTIYF,TGTGCCAGCAGTTTGCGAGTTGGAAACACCATATATTTT
TRBJ1-5,TRBV6-1,-,-,CAAKALGDRPQHF,TGTGCAGCGAAGGCCCTAGGGGATCGGCCCCAGCATTTT
TRBJ2-7,TRBV6-1,-,-,CASSEWDTFSYEQYF,TGTGCCAGCAGTGAATGGGACACCTTTTCCTACGAGCAGTACTTC
TRBJ1-5,TRBV24-1,-,-,CATSDFGQGNQPQHF,TGTGCCACCAGTGATTTTGGGCAGGGCAATCAGCCCCAGCATTTT
TRBJ2-5,TRBV6-5,once,TRBD1,CASSYPRTGVRETQYF,TGTGCCAGCAGTTACCCCCGGACAGGGGTAAGGGAGACCCAGTACTTC
TRBJ1-6,TRBV20-1,few,-,CSARSRGSSYNSPLHF,TGCAGTGCTAGATCTCGCGGGAGCTCCTATAATTCACCCCTCCACTTT
TRBJ1-5,TRBV29-1,-,TRBD1,CSVGRDRGEPQHF,TGCAGCGTTGGGAGGGACAGGGGTGAGCCCCAGCATTTT
TRBJ1-2,TRBV28,-,TRBD1,CASRAGTGVRGYTF,TGTGCCAGCAGAGCCGGGACAGGGGTTAGAGGCTACACCTTC
TRBJ2-5,TRBV6-1,many,-,CASRFYAGGETQYF,TGTGCCAGCAGGTTCTACGCAGGTGGCGAGACCCAGTACTTC
TRBJ1-2,TRBV27,many,-,CASSLLGAQLYGYTF,TGTGCCAGCAGTTTATTAGGCGCACAGCTCTATGGCTACACCTTC
TRBJ2-7,TRBV6-5,many,-,CASSYSTAGPYEQYF,TGTGCCAGCAGTTACTCGACCGCAGGTCCCTACGAGCAGTACTTC
TRBJ2-4,TRBV12-3/TRBV12-4,many,-,CASSLIRDGIQYF,TGTGCCAGCAGTTTAATCAGGGATGGCATTCAGTACTTC
TRBJ2-5,TRBV30,many,TRBD2,CAWTIGFLAGGHETQYF,TGTGCCTGGACCATTGGGTTCCTAGCGGGAGGGCATGAGACCCAGTACTTC
TRBJ2-7,TRBV28,-,-,CARSPQGPTPSSYEQYF,TGTGCCAGAAGCCCCCAGGGCCCAACCCCTAGCTCCTACGAGCAGTACTTC
TRBJ1-2,TRBV6-2/TRBV6-3,few,TRBD1,CASIANRGYGYGYTF,TGTGCCAGCATCGCAAACAGGGGCTACGGCTATGGCTACACCTTC
TRBJ1-6,TRBV28,-,-,CASGSGDNSPLHF,TGTGCCAGCGGGTCAGGGGATAATTCACCCCTCCACTTT
TRBJ2-5,TRBV2,-,TRBD1,CASSAGTGGPVAQYF,TGTGCCAGCAGTGCCGGGACAGGGGGCCCCGTGGCCCAGTACTTC
TRBJ1-1,TRBV12-3/TRBV12-4,-,-,CASSLVKVTEAFF,TGTGCCAGCAGTTTAGTGAAGGTCACTGAAGCTTTCTTT
TRBJ2-2,TRBV12-3/TRBV12-4,-,-,CASSDRSSGELFF,TGTGCCAGCAGTGACAGGAGCTCCGGGGAGCTGTTTTTT
TRBJ2-5,TRBV28,many,TRBD2,CASSLGLAGGVQETQYF,TGTGCCAGCAGTTTAGGGCTAGCGGGGGGGGTCCAAGAGACCCAGTACTTC
TRBJ2-5,TRBV6-1,-,-,CASSVGNGQETQYF,TGTGCCAGCAGTGTAGGTAACGGACAAGAGACCCAGTACTTC
TRBJ2-2,TRBV9,few,TRBD2,CASSAGTSLGELFF,TGTGCCAGCAGCGCCGGGACTAGTTTGGGGGAGCTGTTTTTT
TRBJ1-2,TRBV28,many,-,CASSSWAGSSGGYTF,TGTGCCAGCAGTTCTTGGGCCGGGAGCTCGGGGGGCTACACCTTC
TRBJ2-5,TRBV20-1,-,TRBD2,CSASETGGRETQYF,TGCAGTGCTAGCGAAACGGGGGGTCGAGAGACCCAGTACTTC
TRBJ1-3,TRBV6-5,-,-,CASSYYGGNTIYF,TGTGCCAGCAGTTACTACGGCGGTAACACCATATATTTT
TRBJ2-5,TRBV6-2/TRBV6-3,-,-,CVSSTPGRIEETQYF,TGTGTCAGCAGTACGCCCGGACGGATTGAAGAGACCCAGTACTTC
TRBJ1-5,TRBV18,-,-,CASSPIGGGPHLSNQPQHF,TGTGCCAGCTCTCCGATTGGTGGAGGGCCTCACCTTAGCAATCAGCCCCAGCATTTT